These 32 T cell receptor beta chains were all obtained from the same sample, sequenced in a study of blood T cell repertoires in COVID-19. Profiled with immunoSEQ multiplex PCR; TCRdb holds only in-frame clones, not every one. Found here are hundreds of thousands of clones, more than 85% of them singletons; the top ten hold 4.3%. Input material: peripheral blood. The receptors originated from a woman aged 30 to 39 with acute or convalescent COVID-19.

V and J are TRBV15 and TRBJ1-1; possibly TRBD1 for D (5 bases). This CDR3 is built from 13 residues. Germline CDR1 reads LNHNV; CDR2 reads YYDKDF (reference sequence). Trimming pared 7 bases from V and 6 bases from J, leaving 15 bases between. This CDR3 reads CATTLSLRAEAFF. The CDR3 region has the DNA TGTGCCACCACTCTCTCCCTCAGGGCTGAAGCTTTCTTT. Together with reference TRBV15 and TRBJ1-1, the CDR3 gives the full variable domain: DAMVIQNPRYQVTQFGKPVTLSCSQTLNHNVMYWYQQKSSQAPKLLFHYYDKDFNNEADTPDNFQSRRPNTSFCFLDIRSPGLGDTAMYLCATTLSLRAEAFFGQGTRLTVV.

V and J are TRBV14 and TRBJ2-5; D perhaps matches TRBD2 (6 bases). Deletions cut 3 bases from V and 0 bases from J, with 14 bases between. CDR3 length: 16 amino acids. Germline V lookup: CDR1 SGHDN, CDR2 FVKESK. CDR3 amino acids: CASSQTRGVYQETQYF. The DNA for the CDR3 is TGTGCCAGCAGCCAGACTAGGGGAGTGTACCAAGAGACCCAGTACTTC.

CDR3 loop: CAISRQGVNTEAFF. The CDR3 DNA reads TGTGCCATCAGCCGACAGGGAGTGAACACTGAAGCTTTCTTT. V and J are TRBV10-3 and TRBJ1-1, with 7 bases aligning to TRBD1. V dropped 6 bases and J dropped 0; count of bases not matched to a gene: 4. CDR1 is ENHRY, CDR2 SYGVKD, per germline. This CDR3 region has 14 residues.

The chain is built from TRBV18 and TRBJ2-3; D perhaps matches TRBD1 (5 bases). CDR3 length equals 13 residues. Trimming pared 1 base from V and 5 bases from J, leaving 7 bases between. Germline CDR1 and CDR2: KGHSH and LQKENI. CDR3 sequence (DNA): TGTGCCAGCTCACCACTAGGGGAAGATACGCAGTATTTT. It yields the protein CASSPLGEDTQYF.

The chain links TRBV5-1 to TRBJ1-2; D perhaps matches TRBD1 (5 bases). Germline V gives CDR1 SGHRS, CDR2 YFSETQ. The CDR3 extends over 14 amino acids. Trimming took 2 bases from V and 8 from J, leaving 16 bases between them. CDR3 amino acids: CASSFDTGLRGYTF. The DNA for the CDR3 is TGCGCCAGCAGCTTTGATACAGGTTTAAGGGGCTACACCTTC.

CDR3 bases: TGTGCCAGTAGTTCCAAGGACAGGGGGCTCACAGATACGCAGTATTTT. Its protein is CASSSKDRGLTDTQYF. The chain employs TRBV19 and TRBJ2-3; 11 positions match TRBD1. The CDR3 is 16 amino acids. The junction had 6 bases not matched to a gene; V was cut back by 5 bases and J by 2 bases. From germline, CDR1 is LNHDA and CDR2 SQIVND (reference sequence).

V usage is TRBV10-2 and J usage is TRBJ2-7; the D gene is possibly TRBD2 (6 bases). Germline CDR1 and CDR2: WSHSY and SAAADI. This CDR3 comprises 16 residues. Trimming shortened V by 2 bases and J by 0 bases, and 14 bases separated the two germline ends. The DNA of the CDR3 is TGCGCCAGCAGTGAGGGTCCCAAGCGGGCCTCCTACGAGCAGTACTTC. The encoded protein is CASSEGPKRASYEQYF.

This clone was observed a few times. The V call is TRBV7-9, the J call TRBJ1-5, with a possible D match to TRBD1 (5 bases). Germline values: CDR1 SEHNR, CDR2 FQNEAQ (reference sequence). V was cut by 5 bases and J by 9 bases, with 14 bases left in between. The CDR3 is 13 residues long. CDR3 residues: CASSPGGDRPQHF. The DNA of the CDR3 is TGTGCCAGCAGCCCCGGAGGGGATCGGCCCCAGCATTTT.

This clone was seen just once. The chain joins TRBV12-3 or TRBV12-4 to TRBJ1-2; tentative D call: TRBD1 (6 bases). Trimming took off 6 bases at V and 5 bases at J, with 13 bases between the two ends. The CDR3 spans 13 residues. Written as DNA, the CDR3 is TGTGCCAGCAGCCCCGGGACATCTTATGGCTACACCTTC. Its translation: CASSPGTSYGYTF.

As DNA, the CDR3 is TGTGCCAGCAGTTCGACTAGCGGGGGTTACGAGCAGTACTTC. Amino acid sequence: CASSSTSGGYEQYF. This chain joins TRBV27 and TRBJ2-7, with 12 bases aligning to TRBD2. Trimming cost V 4 bases and J 4 bases; bases outside gene matches: 2. The CDR3 covers 14 residues. Germline-derived CDR1 and CDR2 are MNHEY and SMNVEV (reference sequence).

The chain combines TRBV5-4 with TRBJ2-1; TRBD2 agrees at 11 bases. Germline V CDR1 and CDR2: SGHNT, YYREEE (reference sequence). The CDR3 loop spans 15 amino acids. The J segment lost 4 bases and the V segment lost 4 bases, leaving 4 bases of the junction unmatched. The chain's CDR3 is CASSTRTSGYNEQFF. CDR3 nucleotides: TGTGCCAGCAGCACCAGGACTAGCGGGTACAATGAGCAGTTCTTC.

This clone was found once. The chain couples TRBV3-1 (or the pseudogene TRBV3-2) to TRBJ2-7; weak D call: TRBD2 (6 bases). In germline, CDR1 is LGHDT, CDR2 YNNKEL (reference sequence). This CDR3 has 18 amino acids. Trimming removed 4 bases at V and 7 bases at J, with 29 bases between. CDR3 sequence reads: CASSRGARSGRGSWEQYF. The CDR3 DNA reads TGTGCCAGCAGCCGCGGGGCACGGTCTGGACGGGGCTCTTGGGAGCAGTACTTC.

This clone has just a few counts. The chain has TRBV28 and TRBJ1-5, with D possibly being TRBD1 (6 bases). Trimming stripped 10 bases from V and 8 bases from J, with 21 bases between. Germline V gene data show CDR1 as MDHEN and CDR2 as SYDVKM. This CDR3 region has 14 residues. CDR3 loop: CATRHGQREKPQHF. The CDR3 bases are TGTGCCACCAGACACGGACAGAGAGAAAAGCCCCAGCATTTT.

CDR3 nucleotides: TGCGCCAGCAGCCAAGAAACAGGTCGTGGATCACCCCTCCACTTT. As protein: CASSQETGRGSPLHF. V and J are TRBV4-1 and TRBJ1-6, with D maybe TRBD1 (5 bases). Germline V lookup: CDR1 MGHRA, CDR2 YSYEKL. The CDR3 runs 15 residues. V gave up 0 bases and J gave up 10 bases, with 13 bases separating them.

The chain joins TRBV6-5 to TRBJ1-4; 10 bases are a match to TRBD1. This CDR3 has 14 amino acids. Trimming at V came to 9 bases and at J to 7 bases, leaving 8 bases not matched to a gene. The germline gives CDR1 MNHEY, CDR2 SVGAGI. CDR3 region: CASGGTGDVEKLFF. In DNA, the CDR3 is TGTGCCAGTGGAGGGACAGGGGATGTTGAAAAACTGTTTTTT.

The rearrangement joins TRBV27 to TRBJ2-1; 9 bases fit TRBD1. The V gene's germline CDR1 is MNHEY and CDR2 SMNVEV (reference sequence). The ends lost 6 bases at V and 5 bases at J; junction bases unmatched: 11. The CDR3 has 16 amino acids. In DNA form, the CDR3 reads TGTGCCAGCAGACGATCCTGGGACAGGGATGACAATGAGCAGTTCTTC. Amino acid sequence: CASRRSWDRDDNEQFF.

This chain joins TRBV11-2 and TRBJ2-1; a possible D gene is TRBD1 (5 bases). The CDR3 has 16 amino acids. V was clipped by 2 bases and J by 0 bases, with 11 bases between them. CDR1 is SGHAT and CDR2 is FQNNGV in the germline V gene. In nucleotides, the CDR3 is TGTGCCAGCAGCTTAAGGGGCAGAAGCTCCTACAATGAGCAGTTCTTC. This gives the protein CASSLRGRSSYNEQFF.

Details on this clone: With a much larger clone just one base away, this may be a read error. The chain recombines TRBV19 with TRBJ1-2, with 9 positions matching TRBD1. This CDR3 is built from 13 residues. With 10 bases clipped from V and 0 bases from J, the junction kept 3 bases outside the gene matches. Germline CDR1 and CDR2: LNHDA and SQIVND (reference sequence). The CDR3: CATRDRANYGYTF. In nucleotides, the CDR3 is TGTGCCACCCGGGACAGGGCTAACTATGGCTACACCTTC.

This clone was detected once. The chain has TRBV9 and TRBJ2-6; 7 bases fit TRBD2. The germline gives CDR1 SGDLS, CDR2 YYNGEE. J lost 0 bases, V lost 3 bases, and 9 bases had no gene match. This CDR3 spans 18 amino acids. The CDR3 DNA is TGTGCCAGCAGCGACCAAGCGGGGATTCACTCTGGGGCCAACGTCCTGACTTTC. Protein product: CASSDQAGIHSGANVLTF.

The chain carries TRBV7-2 and TRBJ2-7; TRBD1 matches 8 bases. There are 15 residues in the CDR3. V was pared by 1 base and J by 2 bases, with 4 bases of the junction left unmatched. Germline loops: CDR1 SGHTA, CDR2 FQGNSA. The CDR3 loop reads CASSLGTGLTYEQYF. As DNA, the CDR3 is TGTGCCAGCAGCTTAGGGACAGGGTTAACCTACGAGCAGTACTTC.

This clone has just one count. DNA of the CDR3: TGTGCCAGCAGCGTAAATAGCGGGGGGCCCACAGATACGCAGTATTTT. Protein product: CASSVNSGGPTDTQYF. This rearrangement joins TRBV9 to TRBJ2-3; 10 nucleotides agree with TRBD2. Germline V gene lookup returns CDR1 SGDLS and CDR2 YYNGEE. This CDR3 is 16 amino acids long. V lost 1 base to trimming and J lost 2 bases; unmatched junction nucleotides: 4.

This clone was seen a few times. This specimen includes other DNA sequences encoding the same CDR3. The rearrangement joins TRBV4-1 to TRBJ2-1; 7 bases are shared with TRBD1. The germline CDR1 and CDR2 sequences are MGHRA and YSYEKL. This CDR3 has 13 amino acids. Trimming took 2 bases from V and 10 from J; bases not matched to a gene: 5. In DNA, the CDR3 is TGCGCCAGCAGCCAACGGACAGGTGACGAGCAGTTCTTC. The encoded protein is CASSQRTGDEQFF.

The chain employs TRBV7-9 and TRBJ2-5; the D gene is possibly TRBD1 (9 bases). Germline CDR1 is SEHNR and CDR2 is FQNEAQ (reference sequence). V lost 6 bases and J 1 base, leaving 18 bases between the germline ends. The CDR3 covers 16 residues. In nucleotides, the CDR3 is TGTGCCAGCAGGATCGGGGGGGACAGGGCCCAAGAGACCCAGTACTTC. It yields the protein CASRIGGDRAQETQYF. The complete variable domain, with remaining parts taken from reference TRBV7-9 and TRBJ2-5, reads DTGVSQNPRHKITKRGQNVTFRCDPISEHNRLYWYRQTLGQGPEFLTYFQNEAQLEKSRLLSDRFSAERPKGSFSTLEIQRTEQGDSAMYLCASRIGGDRAQETQYFGPGTRLLVL.

This chain connects TRBV27 to TRBJ2-7, with 7 bases identical to TRBD1. V lost 6 bases to trimming and J lost 6 bases; unmatched junction nucleotides: 17. The germline CDR1 and CDR2 sequences are MNHEY and SMNVEV (reference sequence). The CDR3 length is 16 residues. The DNA of the CDR3 is TGTGCCAGCAGCCCCTTCACCGGGACAGCGACGCGCGAGCAGTACTTC. Translation gives CASSPFTGTATREQYF.

This clone has only one observation. The chain is built from TRBV29-1 and TRBJ1-3; D unclear. Trimming took 4 bases from V and 0 from J, leaving 10 bases between them. The length of the CDR3 is 14 residues. The germline V gene encodes CDR1 SQVTM and CDR2 ANQGSEA. This chain's CDR3 is CSVVYGLSGNTIYF. CDR3 coding DNA: TGCAGCGTTGTGTACGGTCTCTCTGGAAACACCATATATTTT.

This clone was detected only once. V usage is TRBV13 and J usage is TRBJ2-7; 16 bases are shared with TRBD2. CDR1 and CDR2 from the germline V gene are PRHDT and FYEKMQ (reference sequence). V was clipped by 3 bases and J by 4 bases; unmatched bases: 6. CDR3 size: 17 residues. The CDR3 spells CASSFGTSGGAMYEQYF. The CDR3, as DNA: TGTGCCAGCAGCTTTGGGACTAGCGGGGGGGCTATGTACGAGCAGTACTTC. The whole variable domain, remainder taken from reference TRBV13 and TRBJ2-7, is AAGVIQSPRHLIKEKRETATLKCYPIPRHDTVYWYQQGPGQDPQFLISFYEKMQSDKGSIPDRFSAQQFSDYHSELNMSSLELGDSALYFCASSFGTSGGAMYEQYFGPGTRLTVT.

The genes are TRBV30 and TRBJ1-1; D may be TRBD1 (6 bases). Germline CDR1 is GTSNPN and CDR2 is SVGIG (reference sequence). V shed 3 bases and J shed 5 bases, with 13 bases lying between them. CDR3 size: 13 residues. Written as DNA, the CDR3 is TGTGCCTGGAGCTTTAGCAGGGGTACTGAAGCTTTCTTT. The encoded protein is CAWSFSRGTEAFF.

The CDR3 sequence: CASSLGQGDGYTF. For the CDR3, the DNA is TGCGCCAGCAGCTTGGGACAGGGAGATGGCTACACCTTC. The chain is built from TRBV5-1 and TRBJ1-2; 7 bases line up with TRBD1. Losses at the gene ends were 0 bases for V and 6 bases for J; bases not matched to a gene: 2. The CDR3 runs 13 residues. Germline lookup yields CDR1 SGHRS and CDR2 YFSETQ.

About this clone itself: Additional DNA sequences in this sample encode the identical CDR3. The CDR3, as DNA: TGTGCCACCAGCAGAGATCTAGGGACAGGTAGTGGCTACACCTTC. Translating gives CATSRDLGTGSGYTF. The rearrangement links TRBV15 to TRBJ1-2, with TRBD1 matching over 8 bases. Looked up from germline, CDR1 is LNHNV and CDR2 is YYDKDF (reference sequence). The CDR3 is 15 residues long. The junction had 7 bases not matched to a gene; V was cut back by 0 bases and J by 7 bases.

The chain combines TRBV24-1 with TRBJ1-3; D may be TRBD1 (5 bases). Trimming cost V 5 bases and J 3 bases, with 10 bases left between them. CDR3 length: 14 residues. The germline CDR1 and CDR2 sequences are KGHDR and SFDVKD. The DNA of the CDR3 is TGTGCCACCAGTGCCGGGGGAGGTGGAAACACCATATATTTT. Protein sequence: CATSAGGGGNTIYF.

The chain carries TRBV27 and TRBJ2-7, with D possibly TRBD1 on 6 matching bases. The CDR3 length is 13 residues. In germline, CDR1 is MNHEY, CDR2 SMNVEV (reference sequence). The ends were cut back, 4 bases at V and 3 bases at J, with 10 bases in the middle. DNA for the CDR3: TGTGCCAGCAGTTATGGACAGTTCTACGAGCAGTACTTC. It encodes CASSYGQFYEQYF.

The genes are TRBV3-1 (or the pseudogene TRBV3-2) and TRBJ2-6; D call uncertain. The CDR3 is made up of 13 amino acids. In germline, CDR1 is LGHDT, CDR2 YNNKEL (reference sequence). V was clipped by 4 bases and J by 6 bases, with 7 bases between them. As DNA, the CDR3 is TGTGCCAGCAGCCGCGGAGCGGCCAACGTCCTGACTTTC. Protein: CASSRGAANVLTF.